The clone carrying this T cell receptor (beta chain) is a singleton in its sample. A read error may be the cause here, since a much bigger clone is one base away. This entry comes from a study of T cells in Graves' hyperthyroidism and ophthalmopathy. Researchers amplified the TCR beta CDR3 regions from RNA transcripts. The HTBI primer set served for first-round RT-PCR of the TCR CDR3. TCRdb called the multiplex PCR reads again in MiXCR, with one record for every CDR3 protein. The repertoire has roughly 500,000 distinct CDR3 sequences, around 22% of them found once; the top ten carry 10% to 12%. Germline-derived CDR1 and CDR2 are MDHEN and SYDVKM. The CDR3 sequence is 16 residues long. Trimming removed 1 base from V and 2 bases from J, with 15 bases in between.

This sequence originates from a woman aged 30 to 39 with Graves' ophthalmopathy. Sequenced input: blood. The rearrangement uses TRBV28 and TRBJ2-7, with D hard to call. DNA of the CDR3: TGTGCCAGCAGTTTATTGCTAGGAGAGTCTGCCTACGAGCAGTACTTC. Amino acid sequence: CASSLLLGESAYEQYF.